The T cell receptor beta chain under discussion was sequenced for a study of human T cells and chemical hapten exposure. Study findings and constraints: DPC sensitization left the count of TCRs above 1 in 1000 unchanged.

The germline V gene encodes CDR1 MNHEY and CDR2 SVGEGT. The V gene lost 7 bases and the J gene lost 0 bases, with 13 bases spanning the gap. The CDR3 sequence is 15 residues long. One entry per CDR3 protein results from TCRdb running MiXCR on the RACE reads. Of over 150,000 distinct CDR3 sequences in the sample, 25% to 35% were seen once. This clonotype showed up many times. Its antigen is not known. Time point denoted: patch test 3, about 24 weeks after DPC sensitization. Documented treatment: therapeutic diphenylcyclopropenone sensitization with weekly scalp DPC. The study enrolled 18 to 70-year-old alopecia patients suitable for DPC.

This specimen was whole blood, taken in connection with sensitization to the hapten diphenylcyclopropenone (DPC). V usage is TRBV6-2 or TRBV6-3 and J usage is TRBJ2-1; D may correspond to TRBD1 or TRBD2 (5 bases each). This receptor was identified in a woman aged 18-29 years with alopecia areata. Some clones in this sample may be carry-over from other donors' samples. The CDR3 loop is CASKLGAPSYNEQFF. CDR3 sequence (DNA): TGTGCCAGCAAGCTCGGGGCCCCCTCCTACAATGAGCAGTTCTTC.